This TCR beta chain is from a study of circulating and synovial CD4+ cells in juvenile arthritis (dated by TCRdb to the mid-2010s). In the study overall: TCRbeta CDR3 repertoires of circulating HLA-DR+ CD4 T cells, bulk blood CD4 T cells and synovial CD4 T cells were compared within each patient. Repertoire sequencing was performed with the aim of confirming enrichment of synovial clonotypes in a circulating synovial-like CD4 T cell subset.

Study-wide conclusions, independent of this receptor: Because CPL samples and bulk blood CD4 samples differed in T cell genome counts by at least an order of magnitude, sample-size effects were addressed. Synovial and circulating pathogenic-like lymphocyte repertoires were less diverse than bulk blood CD4 repertoires, with some CPL samples as oligoclonal as synovium. Because overlap with synovium rose as sequencing depth increased, the measured fractions of shared clonotypes likely underestimated the overlap of the full repertoire. Circulating pathogenic-like lymphocytes clustered together with synovial T cells, and compared with bulk blood, the circulating pathogenic-like lymphocytes shared a substantially higher fraction of CDR3 sequences with synovium. The difference between circulating pathogenic-like lymphocytes and bulk blood T cells was not detected by traditional Vbeta family usage analysis.

Taken from cysteine to phenylalanine, the CDR3 has 15 residues. This entry keeps only the CDR3 DNA: 45 bases, framed from base 1. The germline ends are 16 bases apart after V is trimmed by 3 bases and J by 7 bases. CDR1 and CDR2 (MDHEN, SYDVKM) derive from the germline V gene. Libraries were prepared through the immunoSEQ multiplex PCR assay. An external provider performed TCRbeta CDR3 sequencing as a commercial service. As for how the authors treated the data: The analyses relied on productive nucleotide sequences along with amino acid sequences obtained through in silico translation. Diversity was quantified by Renyi entropy over a range of alpha values, with sample size equalised by taking the median of 200 repeated subsamples. The distance between each pair of repertoires was calculated as one minus the Chao-modified Jaccard index, which corrects for under-sampling, and this distance was used for clustering. Frequency-weighted overlap with synovial clonotypes was computed at 200 sample sizes with 200 draws without replacement at each size, and the value at the size of the smaller sample was reported. The table comes from immuneACCESS by way of TCRdb, which keeps in-frame sequences with V and J called. Part of the clones is missing from these tables; in studies checked, under half for an unresolved V gene and the rest for unknown reasons. The D gene and trimming were derived from the DNA, and the V and J assignments and clone size from that table. A total of 15,000 or so clones appear in this sample, approximately 90% of them only once. The top ten clones comprise around 0.78% of the sample.

Turning to this clone: Its antigen remains undetermined. No base-level quality is on record; no much larger clone is a single base apart.

The sequenced samples came from patients who had active juvenile idiopathic arthritis. Cells were sorted immediately after thawing, with dead cells excluded using Live/Dead Fixable Near-IR Stain. The rearranged chain carries TRBV28 and TRBJ1-3; confidence is insufficient to name the D gene. The sequence was collected from a human donor with juvenile idiopathic arthritis. The sequenced sample was CD4+ T cells from blood. The nucleotide sequence reads as follows: TGTGCCAGCAGTTTCCCCGCCTCCCTTGGCAACACCATATATTTT. The translation is CASSFPASLGNTIYF.